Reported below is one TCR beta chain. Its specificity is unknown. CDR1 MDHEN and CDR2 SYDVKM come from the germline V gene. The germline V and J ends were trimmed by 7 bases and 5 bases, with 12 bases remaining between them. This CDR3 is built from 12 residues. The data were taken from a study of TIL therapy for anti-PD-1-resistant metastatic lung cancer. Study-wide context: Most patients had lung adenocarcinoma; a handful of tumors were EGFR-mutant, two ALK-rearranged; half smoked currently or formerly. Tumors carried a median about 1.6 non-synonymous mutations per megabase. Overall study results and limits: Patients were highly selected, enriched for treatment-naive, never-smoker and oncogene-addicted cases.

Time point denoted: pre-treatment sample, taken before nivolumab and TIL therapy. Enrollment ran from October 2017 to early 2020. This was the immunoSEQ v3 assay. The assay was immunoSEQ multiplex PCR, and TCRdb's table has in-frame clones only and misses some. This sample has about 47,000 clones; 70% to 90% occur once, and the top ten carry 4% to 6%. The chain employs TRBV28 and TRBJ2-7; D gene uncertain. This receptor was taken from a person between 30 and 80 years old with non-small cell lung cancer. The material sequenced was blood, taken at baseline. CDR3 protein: CASTKDLDEQYF. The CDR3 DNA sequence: TGTGCCAGCACGAAAGACCTAGACGAGCAGTACTTC.